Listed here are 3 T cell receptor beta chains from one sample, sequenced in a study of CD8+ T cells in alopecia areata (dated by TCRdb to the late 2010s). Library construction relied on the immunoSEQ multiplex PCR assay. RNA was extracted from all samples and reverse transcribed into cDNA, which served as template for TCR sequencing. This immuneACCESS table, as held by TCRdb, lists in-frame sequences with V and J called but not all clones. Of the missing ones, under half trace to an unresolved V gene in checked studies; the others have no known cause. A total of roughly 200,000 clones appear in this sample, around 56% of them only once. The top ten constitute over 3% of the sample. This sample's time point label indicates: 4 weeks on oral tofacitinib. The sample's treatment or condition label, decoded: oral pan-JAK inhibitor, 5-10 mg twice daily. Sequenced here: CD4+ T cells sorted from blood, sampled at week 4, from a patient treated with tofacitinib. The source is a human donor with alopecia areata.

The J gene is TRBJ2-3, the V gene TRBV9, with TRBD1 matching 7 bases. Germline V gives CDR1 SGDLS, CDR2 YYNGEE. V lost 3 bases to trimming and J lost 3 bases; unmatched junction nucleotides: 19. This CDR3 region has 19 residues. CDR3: CASSAETGDPPYPTDTQYF. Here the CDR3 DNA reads TGTGCCAGCAGCGCCGAAACAGGGGACCCTCCATACCCGACAGATACGCAGTATTTT.

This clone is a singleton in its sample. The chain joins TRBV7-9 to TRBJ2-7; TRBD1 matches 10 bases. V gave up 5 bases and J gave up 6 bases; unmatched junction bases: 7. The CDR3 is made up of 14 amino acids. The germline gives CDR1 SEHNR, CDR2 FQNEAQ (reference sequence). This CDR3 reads CASSPWTGGSEQYF. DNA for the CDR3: TGTGCCAGCAGCCCCTGGACAGGGGGAAGCGAGCAGTACTTC.

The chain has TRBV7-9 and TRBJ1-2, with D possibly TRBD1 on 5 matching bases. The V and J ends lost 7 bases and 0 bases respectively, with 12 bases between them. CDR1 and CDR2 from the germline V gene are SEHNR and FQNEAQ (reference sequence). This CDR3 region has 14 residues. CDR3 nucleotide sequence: TGTGCCAGCACCGACAGTCACTCTAACTATGGCTACACCTTC. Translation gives CASTDSHSNYGYTF. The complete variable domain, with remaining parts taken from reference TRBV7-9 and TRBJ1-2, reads DTGVSQNPRHKITKRGQNVTFRCDPISEHNRLYWYRQTLGQGPEFLTYFQNEAQLEKSRLLSDRFSAERPKGSFSTLEIQRTEQGDSAMYLCASTDSHSNYGYTFGSGTRLTVV.